Below are 8 T cell receptor beta chains sequenced from a single sample in a study of radiotherapy plus CTLA-4 blockade in lung cancer. Generated by immunoSEQ multiplex PCR, the TCRdb table keeps only in-frame clones and is missing some. The table lists 30,000 to 45,000 clones, over 65% of them singletons. Source: peripheral blood, taken from a patient treated with radiotherapy plus ipilimumab. These receptors were taken from a human donor with non-small cell lung cancer who had stable disease on radiotherapy plus ipilimumab.

V gene TRBV6-1 combines with J gene TRBJ2-6; D is ambiguous. V was clipped by 6 bases and J by 1 base, with 10 bases between them. This CDR3 spans 15 amino acids. Germline-derived CDR1 and CDR2 are MNHNS and SASEGT. The CDR3 region has the DNA TGTGCCAGCAGAGGTTCTGAGTCTGGGGCCAACGTCCTGACTTTC. It translates to CASRGSESGANVLTF.

The genes are TRBV6-5 and TRBJ1-1; no definite D call. Germline V gives CDR1 MNHEY, CDR2 SVGAGI. V lost 5 bases and J 4 bases, leaving 14 bases between the germline ends. There are 14 residues in the CDR3. The CDR3 loop reads CASSLSTLGTEAFF. The CDR3 DNA reads TGTGCCAGCAGTCTATCTACCCTAGGCACTGAAGCTTTCTTT.

The rearrangement links TRBV11-3 to TRBJ2-2; unclear D gene. Trimming shortened V by 7 bases and J by 2 bases, and 17 bases separated the two germline ends. In germline, CDR1 is SGHNT, CDR2 YENEEA. This CDR3 region has 16 residues. The CDR3 region is CASTSYNSDNTGELFF. DNA for the CDR3: TGTGCCAGCACCTCCTACAACTCGGATAACACCGGGGAGCTGTTTTTT.

In DNA, the CDR3 is TGTGCCAGCAGTTTATGGGGGACCGCGACCACTGAAGCTTTCTTT. Translating it yields CASSLWGTATTEAFF. The rearrangement uses TRBV27 and TRBJ1-1; tentatively, D is TRBD1 (5 bases). V shed 1 base and J shed 4 bases, with 13 bases lying between them. Germline CDR1 and CDR2: MNHEY and SMNVEV (reference sequence). The CDR3 consists of 15 residues.

CDR3 nucleotides: TGTGCCAGTAAAGGGACGGATTCCTCGGCGACTGAAGCTTTCTTT. Amino acids: CASKGTDSSATEAFF. V usage is TRBV19 and J usage is TRBJ1-1; D perhaps matches TRBD1 (5 bases). This CDR3 is built from 15 residues. Germline V CDR1 and CDR2: LNHDA, SQIVND (reference sequence). V was cut by 7 bases and J by 5 bases, with 20 bases left in between.

The sample holds a few counts of this clone. The rearrangement joins TRBV7-2 to TRBJ2-1; D is possibly TRBD2 (7 bases). V lost 2 bases and J lost 6, with 11 bases in between. Germline V gene data show CDR1 as SGHTA and CDR2 as FQGNSA. The CDR3 has 14 amino acids. The CDR3, as DNA: TGTGCCAGCAGCTTATGGGGGGGCCTCAATGAGCAGTTCTTC. It codes for CASSLWGGLNEQFF.

The genes are TRBV4-1 and TRBJ1-1, with D perhaps matching TRBD1 (6 bases). This CDR3 has 16 residues. Trimming cost V 0 bases and J 2 bases, with 13 bases left between them. From germline, CDR1 is MGHRA and CDR2 YSYEKL. The CDR3 loop is CASSQEEAGVNTEAFF. CDR3 sequence (DNA): TGCGCCAGCAGCCAAGAAGAGGCAGGGGTTAACACTGAAGCTTTCTTT.

V is TRBV18 and J is TRBJ2-7; unclear D gene. The CDR3 runs 10 residues. Germline V gene data show CDR1 as KGHSH and CDR2 as LQKENI. Trimming left V 2 bases short and J 6 bases short, with 2 bases between. CDR3 region: CASSPTEQYV. The CDR3 DNA reads TGTGCCAGCTCACCAACCGAGCAGTACGTC.